The rows below give T cell receptor beta chains drawn from one sample of a study of beta chain features in type 1 diabetes. TCRdb keeps only in-frame clones here, not all; method: immunoSEQ multiplex PCR. The table records roughly 450,000 clones, roughly an eighth of them present only once. The sequenced sample was naive CD4+ T cells from blood. Every receptor here comes from a woman aged 18 to 35 in good health. The CDR3 runs from the conserved cysteine through the conserved F or W. The D gene is left open where the match is weak. Size is omitted from some rows. Given values are once, few, many or a class for expanded clones.

J gene: TRBJ2-3; D gene: -; V gene: TRBV5-6; clone size: few; CDR3 DNA: TGTGCCAGCAGCTCAGGGACTTCAGATACGCAGTATTTT; CDR3 protein: CASSSGTSDTQYF
J gene: TRBJ1-1; D gene: -; V gene: TRBV20-1; clone size: -; CDR3 DNA: TGCAGTGCGGCGGGCCCCCAGGAAGCTTTCTTT; CDR3 protein: CSAAGPQEAFF
J gene: TRBJ1-2; D gene: -; V gene: TRBV25-1; clone size: -; CDR3 DNA: TGTGCCAGCAGTTCCGGCGCCAACTATGGCTACACCTTC; CDR3 protein: CASSSGANYGYTF
J gene: TRBJ2-5; D gene: -; V gene: TRBV7-2; clone size: few; CDR3 DNA: TGTGCCAGCAGCTTAGGTTATTCGGCCTCCATGGCGGCCCAGTACTTC; CDR3 protein: CASSLGYSASMAAQYF
J gene: TRBJ1-1; D gene: -; V gene: TRBV10-3; clone size: few; CDR3 DNA: TGTGCCATCAGTGGGGACATGACTGAAGCTTTCTTT; CDR3 protein: CAISGDMTEAFF
J gene: TRBJ2-4; D gene: -; V gene: TRBV28; clone size: -; CDR3 DNA: TGTGCCAGCAGCCCCTCCTTTTGGGGGGTCAAAAACATTCAGTACTTC; CDR3 protein: CASSPSFWGVKNIQYF
J gene: TRBJ1-1; D gene: -; V gene: TRBV4-1; clone size: -; CDR3 DNA: TGCGCCAGCAGCCAAAGTAGGGGGGTGAACACTGAAGCTTTCTTT; CDR3 protein: CASSQSRGVNTEAFF
J gene: TRBJ2-1; D gene: TRBD1; V gene: TRBV2; clone size: -; CDR3 DNA: TGTGCCAGCATCGCCGGGACAGTGTACAATGAGCAGTTCTTC; CDR3 protein: CASIAGTVYNEQFF
J gene: TRBJ2-2; D gene: -; V gene: TRBV14; clone size: -; CDR3 DNA: TGTGCCAGCAGCCAAGCAAGGGTCACCGGGGAGCTGTTTTTT; CDR3 protein: CASSQARVTGELFF
J gene: TRBJ2-2; D gene: -; V gene: TRBV2; clone size: -; CDR3 DNA: TGTGCCAGCAGAGGGTACACCGGGGAGCTGTTTTTT; CDR3 protein: CASRGYTGELFF
J gene: TRBJ1-3; D gene: -; V gene: TRBV7-9; clone size: few; CDR3 DNA: TGTGCCAGCAGCCTGTACAGGGACTCTGGAAACACCATATATTTT; CDR3 protein: CASSLYRDSGNTIYF
J gene: TRBJ2-3; D gene: -; V gene: TRBV10-2; clone size: once; CDR3 DNA: TGCGCCAGCAGTTCCGGAGATACGCAGTATTTT; CDR3 protein: CASSSGDTQYF
J gene: TRBJ1-1; D gene: -; V gene: TRBV30; clone size: -; CDR3 DNA: TGTGCCTGGAGTGTAGGTGGGACACAGAACACTGAAGCTTTCTTT; CDR3 protein: CAWSVGGTQNTEAFF
J gene: TRBJ1-5; D gene: -; V gene: TRBV27; clone size: few; CDR3 DNA: TGTGCCAGCGGTAACTACCAAACCCAGAACAATCAGCCCCAGCATTTT; CDR3 protein: CASGNYQTQNNQPQHF
J gene: TRBJ2-1; D gene: TRBD2; V gene: TRBV5-1; clone size: -; CDR3 DNA: TGCGCCAGCAGCCAGACTAGCGGGACATACAATGAGCAGTTCTTC; CDR3 protein: CASSQTSGTYNEQFF
J gene: TRBJ1-5; D gene: TRBD1; V gene: TRBV30; clone size: -; CDR3 DNA: TGTGCCTGGACCGGACAGGGGGTGGACAATCAGCCCCAGCATTTT; CDR3 protein: CAWTGQGVDNQPQHF
J gene: TRBJ2-3; D gene: -; V gene: TRBV7-2; clone size: -; CDR3 DNA: TGTGCCAGCAGCTTGTTTGAGACTACAATCGGAGATACGCAGTATTTT; CDR3 protein: CASSLFETTIGDTQYF
J gene: TRBJ2-5; D gene: -; V gene: TRBV7-3; clone size: -; CDR3 DNA: TGTGCCAGCAGCTTGGGCGGAGAAGAGACCCAGTACTTC; CDR3 protein: CASSLGGEETQYF
J gene: TRBJ2-5; D gene: -; V gene: TRBV11-2; clone size: -; CDR3 DNA: TGTGCCAGCAGCGGCGGCGCGGGACAAGAGACCCAGTACTTC; CDR3 protein: CASSGGAGQETQYF
J gene: TRBJ1-4; D gene: -; V gene: TRBV5-1; clone size: few; CDR3 DNA: TGCGCCAGCAGCTTGGGGGACGGAGTAAAACTGTTTTTT; CDR3 protein: CASSLGDGVKLFF
J gene: TRBJ1-3; D gene: -; V gene: TRBV16; clone size: -; CDR3 DNA: TGTGCCAGCAGCCAATCGACGGGAAACACCATATATTTT; CDR3 protein: CASSQSTGNTIYF
J gene: TRBJ1-1; D gene: -; V gene: TRBV7-9; clone size: few; CDR3 DNA: TGTGCCAGCAGCACTGGACAGTCCATGAACACTGAAGCTTTCTTT; CDR3 protein: CASSTGQSMNTEAFF
J gene: TRBJ2-4; D gene: TRBD1; V gene: TRBV19; clone size: few; CDR3 DNA: TGTGCCTCGACCCGGGACAGGGGTGCCAAAAACATTCAGTACTTC; CDR3 protein: CASTRDRGAKNIQYF
J gene: TRBJ1-5; D gene: -; V gene: TRBV29-1; clone size: few; CDR3 DNA: TGCAGCATTAGGGAGTACAGGGATCAGCCCCAGCATTTT; CDR3 protein: CSIREYRDQPQHF
J gene: TRBJ2-7; D gene: -; V gene: TRBV29-1; clone size: few; CDR3 DNA: TGCAGCGTTATCCCTCCTCCTACAGGGCGCCCAACCTACGAGCAGTACTTC; CDR3 protein: CSVIPPPTGRPTYEQYF
J gene: TRBJ1-1; D gene: -; V gene: TRBV2; clone size: -; CDR3 DNA: TGTGCCAGCAGGAACAGGGTCAACACTGAAGCTTTCTTT; CDR3 protein: CASRNRVNTEAFF
J gene: TRBJ1-4; D gene: -; V gene: TRBV5-1; clone size: -; CDR3 DNA: TGCGCCAGCAGCTTGCAGGGTAATCCAACTAATGAAAAACTGTTTTTT; CDR3 protein: CASSLQGNPTNEKLFF
J gene: TRBJ1-2; D gene: -; V gene: TRBV2; clone size: -; CDR3 DNA: TGTGCCAGCAGCTACAGGGACACGGGTGGCTACACCTTC; CDR3 protein: CASSYRDTGGYTF
J gene: TRBJ2-5; D gene: -; V gene: TRBV12-5; clone size: -; CDR3 DNA: TGTGCTAGTGGTTTGGGGGTCGGGGGCTGGGTAGAGACCCAGTACTTC; CDR3 protein: CASGLGVGGWVETQYF
J gene: TRBJ2-1; D gene: -; V gene: TRBV20-1; clone size: few; CDR3 DNA: TGCAGTGCTTACAGGTACAATGAGCAGTTCTTC; CDR3 protein: CSAYRYNEQFF
J gene: TRBJ2-6; D gene: -; V gene: TRBV5-5; clone size: few; CDR3 DNA: TGTGCCAGCAGCAGCAGGGCAGCTTGGGCCAACGTCCTGACTTTC; CDR3 protein: CASSSRAAWANVLTF
J gene: TRBJ2-3; D gene: TRBD1; V gene: TRBV7-2; clone size: -; CDR3 DNA: TGTGCCAGCAGCTTCGACAGGGGCGGGGATACGCAGTATTTT; CDR3 protein: CASSFDRGGDTQYF
J gene: TRBJ2-5; D gene: TRBD2; V gene: TRBV29-1; clone size: -; CDR3 DNA: TGCAGCGTTACTAGCGGGAAGGCGAGGTGGGAGACCCAGTACTTC; CDR3 protein: CSVTSGKARWETQYF
J gene: TRBJ2-6; D gene: -; V gene: TRBV5-1; clone size: -; CDR3 DNA: TGCGCCAGCAGTAGGACAGCTGGGGCCAACGTCCTGACTTTC; CDR3 protein: CASSRTAGANVLTF
J gene: TRBJ2-1; D gene: -; V gene: TRBV10-3; clone size: -; CDR3 DNA: TGTGCCACGCGGACGAAATCCCATGAGCAGTTCTTC; CDR3 protein: CATRTKSHEQFF
J gene: TRBJ2-4; D gene: TRBD2; V gene: TRBV5-4; clone size: few; CDR3 DNA: TGTGCCAGCACCCCCGCGGGGGGGTCCAAAAACATTCAGTACTTC; CDR3 protein: CASTPAGGSKNIQYF